These 21 T cell receptor beta chains share one sample of origin, sequenced in a study of blood T cell repertoires in COVID-19. Repertoires were generated with immunoSEQ multiplex PCR, while TCRdb's copy carries only in-frame clones and drops some. The sample carries roughly 50,000 clones, 85% recorded once. Source material: peripheral blood. The receptors originated from a woman aged 60-75 years with acute or convalescent COVID-19.

The V call is TRBV12-3 or TRBV12-4, the J call TRBJ1-1; the match to TRBD1 covers 7 bases. The length of the CDR3 is 12 residues. The junction had 3 bases not matched to a gene; V was cut back by 5 bases and J by 6 bases. Here the CDR3 reads CASSPDRAEAFF. The CDR3 nucleotides are TGTGCCAGCAGTCCCGACAGGGCTGAAGCTTTCTTT.

This clone has only one observation. The chain combines TRBV20-1 with TRBJ2-6; D possibly corresponds to TRBD2 (6 bases). Germline V gene data show CDR1 as DFQATT and CDR2 as SNEGSKA (reference sequence). The CDR3 totals 16 residues. The V end was cut by 3 bases, the J end by 0 bases, with 12 bases between. The CDR3 coding sequence is TGCAGTGCTAGTGGGGTCGGGGGCTCTGGGGCCAACGTCCTGACTTTC. This translates into CSASGVGGSGANVLTF.

The rearrangement links TRBV19 to TRBJ1-2, with unresolved D. CDR1 and CDR2 (germline): LNHDA, SQIVND (reference sequence). The germline V and J ends were trimmed by 6 bases and 2 bases, with 16 bases remaining between them. This CDR3 has 15 residues. The CDR3 spells CASRMPSRGNYGYTF. In DNA, the CDR3 is TGTGCCAGTAGGATGCCCTCGAGAGGGAACTATGGCTACACCTTC. Full variable domain (outside the CDR3, taken from reference TRBV19 and TRBJ1-2): DGGITQSPKYLFRKEGQNVTLSCEQNLNHDAMYWYRQDPGQGLRLIYYSQIVNDFQKGDIAEGYSVSREKKESFPLTVTSAQKNPTAFYLCASRMPSRGNYGYTFGSGTRLTVV.

The chain combines TRBV5-1 with TRBJ2-3, with 8 bases identical to TRBD2. Germline V gene lookup returns CDR1 SGHRS and CDR2 YFSETQ. V shed 0 bases, J shed 2 bases, and the junction held 5 bases outside the gene matches. The length of the CDR3 is 16 residues. CDR3 DNA sequence: TGCGCCAGCAGCTTGGTGGGTAGCGGGGACACAGATACGCAGTATTTT. Residues: CASSLVGSGDTDTQYF.

The rearrangement joins TRBV4-2 to TRBJ1-5; D not resolved. Trimming stripped 2 bases from V and 0 bases from J, with 11 bases between. Germline-derived CDR1 and CDR2 are LGHNA and YNFKEQ. The CDR3 runs to 16 residues. The CDR3 loop reads CASSQRGQDSNQPQHF. CDR3 nucleotide sequence: TGTGCCAGCAGCCAAAGAGGTCAAGATAGCAATCAGCCCCAGCATTTT.

This clone was seen only a few times. V usage is TRBV5-1 and J usage is TRBJ1-1; 9 bases are a match to TRBD1. The germline CDR1 and CDR2 sequences are SGHRS and YFSETQ. This CDR3 region has 18 residues. V trimming: 0 bases; J trimming: 1 base; junction bases outside the gene matches: 10. The CDR3 DNA reads TGCGCCAGCAGCTTGGACCTGGGACAGGGTGGTAAGAACACTGAAGCTTTCTTT. The encoded protein is CASSLDLGQGGKNTEAFF. The variable domain in full, completed from reference TRBV5-1 and TRBJ1-1, reads KAGVTQTPRYLIKTRGQQVTLSCSPISGHRSVSWYQQTPGQGLQFLFEYFSETQRNKGNFPGRFSGRQFSNSRSEMNVSTLELGDSALYLCASSLDLGQGGKNTEAFFGQGTRLTVV.

The DNA of the CDR3 is TGTGCCAGCAGCGTAGTGCCGGGAGTGGGCACAGATACGCAGTATTTT. Amino acids: CASSVVPGVGTDTQYF. The rearrangement links TRBV9 to TRBJ2-3; D might be TRBD2 (6 bases). The CDR3 has 16 residues. Germline assignment: CDR1 SGDLS and CDR2 YYNGEE. V lost 0 bases, J lost 1 base, and 12 bases lay in between. Looking up the rest from reference TRBV9 and TRBJ2-3 gives the full variable domain: DSGVTQTPKHLITATGQRVTLRCSPRSGDLSVYWYQQSLDQGLQFLIQYYNGEERAKGNILERFSAQQFPDLHSELNLSSLELGDSALYFCASSVVPGVGTDTQYFGPGTRLTVL.

The V gene is TRBV10-3, the J gene TRBJ2-2, with 8 bases fitting TRBD1. V shed 6 bases, J shed 7 bases, and the junction held 4 bases outside the gene matches. CDR3 length equals 13 residues. The germline CDR1 and CDR2 sequences are ENHRY and SYGVKD. Here the CDR3 reads CAIRGQDRGELFF. CDR3 nucleotides: TGTGCCATCAGGGGACAGGATCGCGGGGAGCTGTTTTTT.

The rearrangement joins TRBV7-6 to TRBJ1-3; 8 nucleotides line up with TRBD1. This CDR3 contains 17 residues. In germline, CDR1 is SGHVS, CDR2 FNYEAQ. V was clipped by 3 bases and J by 2 bases; unmatched bases: 9. The CDR3 region has the DNA TGTGCCAGCAGCTTTTTAGACAGGGGAGGAACTGGAAACACCATATATTTT. Amino acid sequence: CASSFLDRGGTGNTIYF.

The chain is built from TRBV28 and TRBJ1-2; D is perhaps TRBD1 (6 bases). This CDR3 comprises 16 residues. Germline V gene sequence: CDR1 MDHEN, CDR2 SYDVKM. V dropped 3 bases and J dropped 4 bases, with 18 bases sitting between them. This chain's CDR3 is CASSLLGMGGRYGYTF. The CDR3 coding sequence is TGTGCCAGCAGTTTGCTGGGAATGGGGGGGCGCTATGGCTACACCTTC.

The V call is TRBV6-6, the J call TRBJ1-1; no definite D call. V was shortened by 4 bases and J by 6 bases, with 15 bases between the two germline ends. The CDR3 contains 14 residues. Germline-derived CDR1 and CDR2 are MNHNY and SVGAGI (reference sequence). CDR3 sequence: CASSSDLTRAEAFF. Here the CDR3 DNA reads TGTGCCAGCAGTTCAGACCTTACACGGGCTGAAGCTTTCTTT.

In this sample, this clone turned up once. CDR3 protein: CSVERGLAGVDYEQYF. The CDR3 DNA reads TGCAGCGTTGAAAGGGGACTAGCGGGAGTCGACTACGAGCAGTACTTC. The chain couples TRBV29-1 to TRBJ2-7; TRBD2 matches at 14 bases. Germline loops: CDR1 SQVTM, CDR2 ANQGSEA. The CDR3 loop spans 16 amino acids. With 2 bases clipped from V and 3 bases from J, the junction kept 6 bases outside the gene matches.

CDR3 loop: CASSVTGGNTEAFF. The CDR3 DNA reads as TGTGCCAGTAGTGTGACAGGGGGGAACACTGAAGCTTTCTTT. The V gene is TRBV19, the J gene TRBJ1-1, with 9 bases lining up with TRBD1. From germline, CDR1 is LNHDA and CDR2 SQIVND (reference sequence). This CDR3 region has 14 residues. Unmatched junction bases numbered 2, after V lost 5 bases and J lost 1 base.

The rearrangement links TRBV6-6 to TRBJ2-5, with TRBD2 matching over 8 bases. The V gene end was trimmed by 6 bases and the J gene end by 5 bases; junction bases not matched to a gene: 2. In germline, CDR1 is MNHNY, CDR2 SVGAGI (reference sequence). The CDR3 consists of 12 residues. The CDR3 nucleotides read TGTGCCAGCAGACGGACTAGCGAGACCCAGTACTTC. It is translated as CASRRTSETQYF.

CDR3 DNA sequence: TGCGCCAGCACCACCGGGGGGAGAGAGACCCAGTACTTC. The encoded protein is CASTTGGRETQYF. This chain joins TRBV5-1 and TRBJ2-5, with 7 bases that match TRBD2. V was clipped by 6 bases and J by 4 bases; unmatched bases: 6. CDR1 SGHRS and CDR2 YFSETQ come from the germline V gene. This CDR3 contains 13 residues.

V and J are TRBV5-1 and TRBJ2-7, with 7 bases aligning to TRBD1. The CDR3 runs 12 residues. CDR1 is SGHRS and CDR2 is YFSETQ in the germline V gene. The ends lost 5 bases at V and 2 bases at J; junction bases unmatched: 1. The CDR3 reads CASSQGAYEQYF. In DNA, the CDR3 is TGCGCCAGCAGTCAGGGGGCCTACGAGCAGTACTTC.

A note on this clone: At one end the junction does not follow the germline gene, possibly because of a read error. This chain joins TRBV7-7 and TRBJ2-1; 13 nucleotides align to TRBD2. Germline CDR1 SSHAT, CDR2 FNYEAQ (reference sequence). The CDR3 runs 17 residues. The CDR3 region has the DNA TGTGCTAGCAGCCCGGCCACTAGCGGGAGGGCCTACAATGAGCAGTTCTTC. Residues: CASSPATSGRAYNEQFF.

The genes are TRBV5-1 and TRBJ2-3, with D tentatively TRBD1 (5 bases). The CDR3 runs 14 residues. The V gene lost 1 base and the J gene lost 3 bases, with 9 bases spanning the gap. Germline V lookup: CDR1 SGHRS, CDR2 YFSETQ. CDR3 nucleotides: TGCGCCAGCAGCTTGCTGCAGGGAACAGATACGCAGTATTTT. Translating gives CASSLLQGTDTQYF.

The V and J genes are TRBV3-1 (or the pseudogene TRBV3-2) and TRBJ1-2; D unclear. In germline, CDR1 is LGHDT, CDR2 YNNKEL (reference sequence). The CDR3 runs 16 residues. Trimming cost V 1 base and J 2 bases, with 14 bases left between them. CDR3 loop: CASSQAGDGRNYGYTF. CDR3 DNA: TGTGCCAGCAGCCAAGCCGGAGACGGGAGGAACTATGGCTACACCTTC.

The chain couples TRBV5-4 to TRBJ2-7; TRBD2 matches 10 bases. CDR1 SGHNT and CDR2 YYREEE come from the germline V gene (reference sequence). CDR3 length equals 16 residues. V gave up 0 bases and J gave up 5 bases; unmatched junction bases: 8. The CDR3 loop reads CASSLGSQREGNEQYF. CDR3 sequence (DNA): TGTGCCAGCAGCTTGGGGAGCCAGCGGGAGGGGAACGAGCAGTACTTC.

The CDR3 protein is CASSNRLASGRRSADTQYF. The CDR3 DNA reads as TGTGCCAGTAGTAATCGTTTGGCTAGCGGGAGAAGAAGCGCAGATACGCAGTATTTT. The V call is TRBV19, the J call TRBJ2-3; 10 bases line up with TRBD2. CDR1 and CDR2 (germline): LNHDA, SQIVND (reference sequence). V shed 4 bases and J 4 bases; nucleotides not matched to a gene: 17. This CDR3 spans 19 amino acids. Supplemented by reference TRBV19 and TRBJ2-3, the full variable domain reads DGGITQSPKYLFRKEGQNVTLSCEQNLNHDAMYWYRQDPGQGLRLIYYSQIVNDFQKGDIAEGYSVSREKKESFPLTVTSAQKNPTAFYLCASSNRLASGRRSADTQYFGPGTRLTVL.